The rows below give T cell receptor beta chains drawn from one sample of a study of blood T cell repertoires in COVID-19. Clones were sequenced by immunoSEQ multiplex PCR, and TCRdb holds only the in-frame ones, with some missing. The profile covers about 85,000 clones, with almost 90% appearing a single time and around 4.7% taken by the ten largest. The sample was peripheral blood. Source of these receptors: a woman older than 75 with active or convalescent COVID-19. The CDR3 runs from the conserved cysteine through the conserved F or W. Fields, in order: D gene, V gene, clone size, J gene, CDR3 DNA, CDR3 protein. The D gene is left open where the match is weak. Only part of the rows carry a size: once, few, many, or a class if the clone is expanded.

>NA|TRBV6-1|NA|TRBJ1-1
TGTGCCAGCAGCGTGCGGCAAACGAACACTGAAGCTTTCTTT
CASSVRQTNTEAFF
>NA|TRBV30|NA|TRBJ2-1
TGTGCCTGGAGTGTACACCAGCGCCCCTACAATGAGCAGTTCTTC
CAWSVHQRPYNEQFF
>NA|TRBV27|NA|TRBJ2-1
TGTGCCAGCAGTTCCCGGAATGAGCAGTTCTTC
CASSSRNEQFF
>TRBD2|TRBV6-2/TRBV6-3|NA|TRBJ2-1
TGTGCCAGCAGCCCTACTACTAGCGGGAGAAGCTCCTACAATGAGCAGTTCTTC
CASSPTTSGRSSYNEQFF
>NA|TRBV9|NA|TRBJ1-1
TGTGCCAGCAGCGTAGGACAGATAAACACTGAAGCTTTCTTT
CASSVGQINTEAFF
>NA|TRBV28|NA|TRBJ1-4
TGTGCCAGCAGCCCGGTTATTGAAAAACTGTTTTTT
CASSPVIEKLFF
>TRBD2|TRBV7-9|NA|TRBJ2-7
TGTGCCAGCAGCTTAGGCGGACTAGCGTCCTACGAGCAGTACTTC
CASSLGGLASYEQYF
>TRBD1|TRBV5-6|NA|TRBJ1-5
TGTGCCAGCAGCTGGGCAGGGGGCGCGGGTCAGCCCCAGCATTTT
CASSWAGGAGQPQHF
>NA|TRBV6-2/TRBV6-3|NA|TRBJ2-1
TGTGCCAGCAGTTTAGGCGGCCCCTCCTACAATGAGCAGTTCTTC
CASSLGGPSYNEQFF
>NA|TRBV7-2|NA|TRBJ1-1
TGTGCCAGCAGCTTACCGAGGCAGAACACTGAAGCTTTCTTT
CASSLPRQNTEAFF
>NA|TRBV12-3/TRBV12-4|NA|TRBJ1-1
TGTGCCAGCAGTTTAGGCGGGGAAGCTTTCTTT
CASSLGGEAFF
>NA|TRBV28|NA|TRBJ1-3
TGTGCCAGCAGTTTATTGATAGGGGGCTCTGGAAACACCATATATTTT
CASSLLIGGSGNTIYF
>TRBD2|TRBV19|once|TRBJ2-3
TGTGCCAGTAGTATGGTCGGTAACGGGAGGGAAGATACGCAGTATTTT
CASSMVGNGREDTQYF
>NA|TRBV28|NA|TRBJ1-5
TGTGCCAGCACCTTCGGGGGGGGGCAGCAGCCCCAGCATTTT
CASTFGGGQQPQHF
>NA|TRBV5-1|NA|TRBJ1-1
TGCGCCAGCAGGGAAGGACAGCCGAACACTGAAGCTTTCTTT
CASREGQPNTEAFF
>TRBD1|TRBV19|NA|TRBJ2-2
TGTGCCAGTAACGTTCTGGCAGGGGGACCCGGGGAGCTGTTTTTT
CASNVLAGGPGELFF
>TRBD1|TRBV6-4|NA|TRBJ1-3
TGTGCCAGCAGTGACTCAGGTGGTCCCCGGGACAGGGGTTTCTCTGGAAACACCATATATTTT
CASSDSGGPRDRGFSGNTIYF
>TRBD2|TRBV30|NA|TRBJ2-1
TGTGCCTGGAGGGCCCTCCTTGCGGGAGTGTACAATGAGCAGTTCTTC
CAWRALLAGVYNEQFF
>TRBD1|TRBV6-5|NA|TRBJ2-5
TGTGCCAGCAGCCTGGACAGGGCAGAGACCCAGTACTTC
CASSLDRAETQYF
>TRBD1|TRBV19|NA|TRBJ1-2
TGTGCCAGTTCGGGACAGGGGTTGTTCTATGGCTACACCTTC
CASSGQGLFYGYTF
>NA|TRBV25-1|NA|TRBJ1-5
TGTGCCAGCAGTGATGGCAGGGTGGGGCAAGATCAGCCCCAGCATTTT
CASSDGRVGQDQPQHF
>NA|TRBV28|NA|TRBJ1-1
TGTGCCAGCGGGGGGGGAAGCACTGAAGCTTTCTTT
CASGGGSTEAFF
>TRBD2|TRBV5-1|NA|TRBJ2-1
TGCGCCAGCAGCTTGGGGGGACTAGGTTTTTCCTACAATGAGCAGTTCTTC
CASSLGGLGFSYNEQFF
>NA|TRBV7-3|NA|TRBJ2-7
TGTGCCAGCAGCCCAGACACCCCGGAGGTCCACGAGCAGTACTTC
CASSPDTPEVHEQYF
>NA|TRBV5-8|NA|TRBJ1-5
TGTGCCAGCAGCTTGCAAGGGGGGGCTTATCAGCCCCAGCATTTT
CASSLQGGAYQPQHF
>NA|TRBV6-2/TRBV6-3|NA|TRBJ1-2
TGTGCCAGCAGTTACGAACAGAGCGGGCACTATGGCTACACCTTC
CASSYEQSGHYGYTF
>NA|TRBV19|NA|TRBJ2-7
TGTGCCAGTAGTTTAGGGGGAGGATCCTACGAGCAGTACTTC
CASSLGGGSYEQYF
>TRBD2|TRBV11-1|NA|TRBJ2-7
TGTGCCAGCAGCCCGAGGACTAGCGGGAGGGGGAACGAGCAGTACTTC
CASSPRTSGRGNEQYF
>TRBD1|TRBV5-1|NA|TRBJ2-1
TGCGCCAGCAGCCCCCACTGGACAGGGGGAATGGATGAGCAGTTCTTC
CASSPHWTGGMDEQFF
>TRBD2|TRBV19|NA|TRBJ2-1
TGTGCCAGCGTGGGACTAGCGGGAAAGAATGAGCAGTTCTTC
CASVGLAGKNEQFF
>TRBD2|TRBV5-4|NA|TRBJ2-3
TGTGCCAGCAGCCGGAATCATCGGACTAGTTTGCCAGATACGCAGTATTTT
CASSRNHRTSLPDTQYF
>TRBD2|TRBV24-1|NA|TRBJ2-7
TGTGCCACCAGTGATTTGGTCGAGCGGGGGTCCTACGAGCAGTACTTC
CATSDLVERGSYEQYF
>NA|TRBV2|NA|TRBJ1-2
TGTGCCAGCAGTGGTACTAACTATGGCTACACCTTC
CASSGTNYGYTF
>NA|TRBV28|NA|TRBJ2-1
TGTGCCAGCAGTAAGACTGCGGGTGTTCTCGGAGGTGAGCAGTTCTTC
CASSKTAGVLGGEQFF
>NA|TRBV7-8|NA|TRBJ1-5
TGTGCCAGCAGCGCCCAGGGCCCTAATCAGCCCCAGCATTTT
CASSAQGPNQPQHF
>NA|TRBV7-2|NA|TRBJ1-2
TGTGCCAGCAGCTTAGGACAGTCGAGCTATGGCTACACCTTC
CASSLGQSSYGYTF
>TRBD1|TRBV28|once|TRBJ2-2
TGTGCCAGCAGTTCGACAGGGGTCCCCGGGGAGCTGTTTTTT
CASSSTGVPGELFF
>TRBD1|TRBV25-1|NA|TRBJ1-2
TGTGCCAGCACTTCGGACAGGAACCGAAACTATGGCTACACCTTC
CASTSDRNRNYGYTF
>TRBD1|TRBV14|NA|TRBJ2-2
TGTGCCAGCAGCGCCTGGACAGGGAACACCGGGGAGCTGTTTTTT
CASSAWTGNTGELFF
>NA|TRBV28|NA|TRBJ1-1
TGTGCCAGCAGTTTATCAGGGGAAGCTTTCTTT
CASSLSGEAFF
>NA|TRBV7-9|NA|TRBJ2-5
TGTGCCAGCAGCTTAGCGGGAGAGGTGACCCAGTACTTC
CASSLAGEVTQYF
>NA|TRBV7-8|NA|TRBJ1-4
TGTGCCAGCAGCTTACTCGCACTCGGGACATCATTACCTGAAAAACTGTTTTTT
CASSLLALGTSLPEKLFF
>NA|TRBV7-9|NA|TRBJ2-7
TGTGCCAGCAGCTTAGAAGCAGGGCAGGCCGAGCAGTACTTC
CASSLEAGQAEQYF
>NA|TRBV11-2|NA|TRBJ2-2
TGTGCCAGCAGCTTAGTTCGACAGCCAGGCACCGGGGAGCTGTTTTTT
CASSLVRQPGTGELFF